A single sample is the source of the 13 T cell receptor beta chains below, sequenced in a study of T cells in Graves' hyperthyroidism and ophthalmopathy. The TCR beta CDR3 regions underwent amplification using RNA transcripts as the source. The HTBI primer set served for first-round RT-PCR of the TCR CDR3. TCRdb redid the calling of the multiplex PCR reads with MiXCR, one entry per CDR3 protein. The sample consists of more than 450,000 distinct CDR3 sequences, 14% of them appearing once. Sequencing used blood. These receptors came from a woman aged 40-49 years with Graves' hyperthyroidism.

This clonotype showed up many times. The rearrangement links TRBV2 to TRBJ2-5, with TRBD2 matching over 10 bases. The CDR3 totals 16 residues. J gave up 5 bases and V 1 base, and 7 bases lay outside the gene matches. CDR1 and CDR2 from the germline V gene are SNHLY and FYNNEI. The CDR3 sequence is CASSEELAGSFETQYF. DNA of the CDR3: TGTGCCAGCAGTGAAGAACTAGCGGGATCGTTCGAGACCCAGTACTTC.

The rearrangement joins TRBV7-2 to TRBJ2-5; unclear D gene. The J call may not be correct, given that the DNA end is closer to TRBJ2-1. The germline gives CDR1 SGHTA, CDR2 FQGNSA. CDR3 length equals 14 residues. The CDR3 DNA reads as TGTGCCAGCAGCTTAGAGGGCGTACAAGAGACCCAGTTCTTC. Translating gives CASSLEGVQETQFF.

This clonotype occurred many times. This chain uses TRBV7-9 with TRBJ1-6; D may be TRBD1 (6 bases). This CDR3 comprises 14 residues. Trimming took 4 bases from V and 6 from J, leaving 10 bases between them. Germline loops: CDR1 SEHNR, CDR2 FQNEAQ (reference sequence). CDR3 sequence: CASSYRALNSPLHF. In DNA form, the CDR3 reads TGTGCCAGCAGCTACAGGGCGCTTAATTCACCCCTCCACTTT.

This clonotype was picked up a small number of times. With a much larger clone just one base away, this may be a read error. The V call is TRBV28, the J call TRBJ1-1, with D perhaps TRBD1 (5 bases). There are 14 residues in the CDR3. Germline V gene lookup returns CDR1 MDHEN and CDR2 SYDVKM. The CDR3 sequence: CANSFAAGRTEAFF. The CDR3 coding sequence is TGTGCCAACAGTTTCGCCGCAGGGCGCACTGAAGCTTTCTTT.

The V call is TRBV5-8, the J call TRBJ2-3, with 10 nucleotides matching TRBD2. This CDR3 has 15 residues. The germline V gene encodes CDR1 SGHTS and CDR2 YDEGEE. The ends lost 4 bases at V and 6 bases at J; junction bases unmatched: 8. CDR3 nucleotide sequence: TGTGCCAGCAGCCCGGGACCAGCGGGAGGGGATACGCAGTATTTT. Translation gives CASSPGPAGGDTQYF.

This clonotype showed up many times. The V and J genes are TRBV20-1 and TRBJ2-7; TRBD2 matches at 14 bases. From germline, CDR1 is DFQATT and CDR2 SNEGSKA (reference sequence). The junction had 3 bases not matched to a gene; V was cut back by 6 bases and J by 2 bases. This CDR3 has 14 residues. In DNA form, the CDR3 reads TGCAGTGCCGGGACTAGCGGGGGAACCTACGAGCAGTACTTC. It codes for CSAGTSGGTYEQYF.

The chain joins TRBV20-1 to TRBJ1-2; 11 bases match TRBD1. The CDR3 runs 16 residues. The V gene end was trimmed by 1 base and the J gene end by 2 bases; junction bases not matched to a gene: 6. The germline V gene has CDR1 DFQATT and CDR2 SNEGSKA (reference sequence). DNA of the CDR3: TGCAGTGCTAGAGTGGACAGGGGGCGCGGAAACTATGGCTACACCTTC. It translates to CSARVDRGRGNYGYTF.

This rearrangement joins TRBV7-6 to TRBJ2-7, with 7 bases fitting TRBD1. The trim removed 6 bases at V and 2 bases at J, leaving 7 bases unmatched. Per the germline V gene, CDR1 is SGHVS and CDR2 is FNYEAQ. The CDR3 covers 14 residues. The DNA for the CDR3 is TGTGCCAGCAGACCCGACAGGGAAGCCTACGAGCAGTACTTC. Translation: CASRPDREAYEQYF.

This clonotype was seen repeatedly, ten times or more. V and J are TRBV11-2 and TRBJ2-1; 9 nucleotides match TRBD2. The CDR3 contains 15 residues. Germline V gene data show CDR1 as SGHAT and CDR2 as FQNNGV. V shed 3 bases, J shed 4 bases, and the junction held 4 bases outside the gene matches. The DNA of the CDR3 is TGTGCCAGCAGCTTTAGCGGGAGTGGTTACAATGAGCAGTTCTTC. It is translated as CASSFSGSGYNEQFF.

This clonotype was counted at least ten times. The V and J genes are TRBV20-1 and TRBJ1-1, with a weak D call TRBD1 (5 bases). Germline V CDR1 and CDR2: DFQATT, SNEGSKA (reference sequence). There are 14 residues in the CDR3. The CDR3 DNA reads TGCAGCAGGTCGGGGGGAAATACGAACACTGAAGCTTTCTTT. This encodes CSRSGGNTNTEAFF.

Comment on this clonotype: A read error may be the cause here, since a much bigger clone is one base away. The CDR3 is CASSRDGRTSGSYNEQFF. CDR3 sequence (DNA): TGTGCCAGCAGCCGAGATGGTCGGACTAGCGGCTCCTACAATGAGCAGTTCTTC. The gene calls are TRBV2 and TRBJ2-1; 10 bases are shared with TRBD2. Germline CDR1 and CDR2: SNHLY and FYNNEI. The V segment lost 6 bases and the J segment 0 bases; nucleotides outside the gene matches: 11. CDR3 length: 18 amino acids.

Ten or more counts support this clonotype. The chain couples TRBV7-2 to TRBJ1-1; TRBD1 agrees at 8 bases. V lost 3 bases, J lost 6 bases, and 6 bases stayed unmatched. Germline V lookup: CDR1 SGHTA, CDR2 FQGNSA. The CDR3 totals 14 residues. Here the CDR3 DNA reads TGTGCCAGCAGCTTTAGGACAGGGTCCCCTGAAGCTTTCTTT. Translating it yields CASSFRTGSPEAFF. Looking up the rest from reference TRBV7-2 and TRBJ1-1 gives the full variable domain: GAGVSQSPSNKVTEKGKDVELRCDPISGHTALYWYRQSLGQGLEFLIYFQGNSAPDKSGLPSDRFSAERTGGSVSTLTIQRTQQEDSAVYLCASSFRTGSPEAFFGQGTRLTVV.

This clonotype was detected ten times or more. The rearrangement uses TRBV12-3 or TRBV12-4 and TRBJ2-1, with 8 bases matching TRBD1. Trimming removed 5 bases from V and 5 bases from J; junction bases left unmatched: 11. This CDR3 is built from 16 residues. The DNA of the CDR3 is TGTGCCAGCAGTCAACCGTTCGGACAGGGACACAATGAGCAGTTCTTC. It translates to CASSQPFGQGHNEQFF.